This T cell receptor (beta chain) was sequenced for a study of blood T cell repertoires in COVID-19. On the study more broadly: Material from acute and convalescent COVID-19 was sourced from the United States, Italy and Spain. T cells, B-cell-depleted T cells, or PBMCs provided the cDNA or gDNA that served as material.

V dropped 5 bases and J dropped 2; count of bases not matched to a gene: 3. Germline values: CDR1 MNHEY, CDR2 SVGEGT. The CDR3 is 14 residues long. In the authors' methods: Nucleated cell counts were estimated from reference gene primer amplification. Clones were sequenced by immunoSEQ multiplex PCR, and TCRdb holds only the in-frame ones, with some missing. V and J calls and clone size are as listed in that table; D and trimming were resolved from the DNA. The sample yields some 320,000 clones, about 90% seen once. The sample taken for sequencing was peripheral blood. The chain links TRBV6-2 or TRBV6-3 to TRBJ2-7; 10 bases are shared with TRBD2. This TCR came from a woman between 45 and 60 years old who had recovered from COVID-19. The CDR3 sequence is CASSRLAGPYEQYF. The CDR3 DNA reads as TGTGCCAGCAGTCGACTAGCGGGCCCCTACGAGCAGTACTTC.